One and the same sample provided the 18 T cell receptor beta chains below, sequenced in a study of long-term antiretroviral therapy in people with HIV. The libraries were made with immunoSEQ v3.0 at survey level. Sequencing was performed with immunoSEQ multiplex PCR; in TCRdb, only in-frame clones are kept and a portion is missing. The table lists about 30,000 clones, roughly 90% of them singletons. The sample was unsorted PBMCs, taken 0.5 years after starting antiretroviral therapy. These receptors all stem from a woman between 18 and 29 years old with HIV.

The chain couples TRBV5-1 to TRBJ2-5; 7 bases are shared with TRBD1. This CDR3 has 15 amino acids. V lost 0 bases to trimming and J lost 11 bases; unmatched junction nucleotides: 13. The germline V gene encodes CDR1 SGHRS and CDR2 YFSETQ. The CDR3 DNA sequence: TGCGCCAGCAGCTTGGGGCCAGACAGGGAGTGGGAGCAGTACTTC. Translation: CASSLGPDREWEQYF. The full variable domain, its missing parts supplied by reference TRBV5-1 and TRBJ2-5, is KAGVTQTPRYLIKTRGQQVTLSCSPISGHRSVSWYQQTPGQGLQFLFEYFSETQRNKGNFPGRFSGRQFSNSRSEMNVSTLELGDSALYLCASSLGPDREWEQYFGPGTRLLVL.

The chain has TRBV28 and TRBJ2-5, with D tentatively TRBD1 or TRBD2 (6 bases each). This CDR3 comprises 15 residues. CDR1 and CDR2 (germline): MDHEN, SYDVKM. V lost 2 bases, J lost 4 bases, and 14 bases lay in between. CDR3 region: CASSLGQGRGETQYF. The CDR3 DNA is TGTGCCAGCAGTTTAGGGCAGGGGCGGGGAGAGACCCAGTACTTC.

A few counts support this clone. The rearrangement joins TRBV15 to TRBJ2-7, with a tentative D call TRBD2 (5 bases). CDR1 is LNHNV and CDR2 is YYDKDF in the germline V gene (reference sequence). The CDR3 runs to 18 residues. Trimming left V 0 bases short and J 1 base short, with 19 bases between. CDR3 coding DNA: TGTGCCACCAGCAGAGATATTGATGGCACTGGGAGTTCCTACGAGCAGTACTTC. Protein product: CATSRDIDGTGSSYEQYF.

J is TRBJ2-5 and V is TRBV18, with D perhaps TRBD1 (6 bases). CDR3 length equals 13 residues. Trimming stripped 6 bases from V and 2 bases from J, with 10 bases between. Germline CDR1 KGHSH, CDR2 LQKENI. The CDR3 region has the DNA TGTGCCAGCTCGACGGGACATCAAGAGACCCAGTACTTC. Amino acid sequence: CASSTGHQETQYF.

The J gene is TRBJ1-5, the V gene TRBV28; tentatively, D is TRBD1 (5 bases). CDR1 is MDHEN, CDR2 SYDVKM, per germline. The ends were cut back, 5 bases at V and 1 base at J, with 18 bases in the middle. The CDR3 totals 17 residues. The CDR3 bases are TGTGCCAGCAGTAATCTAAGGGACGGAGAGAGCAATCAGCCCCAGCATTTT. Translated, it gives CASSNLRDGESNQPQHF.

The chain uses TRBV10-3 and TRBJ2-7; weak D call: TRBD2 (6 bases). CDR1 is ENHRY and CDR2 is SYGVKD in the germline V gene. The length of the CDR3 is 11 residues. Trimming stripped 6 bases from V and 6 bases from J, with 9 bases between. In DNA form, the CDR3 reads TGTGCCATCAGCGGAGGGGTCGAGCAGTACTTC. This sequence encodes CAISGGVEQYF.

V usage is TRBV2 and J usage is TRBJ2-7; tentatively, D is TRBD2 (5 bases). Trimming took 10 bases from V and 4 from J, leaving 11 bases between them. Per germline, CDR1 SNHLY and CDR2 FYNNEI. CDR3 size: 11 residues. CDR3 nucleotide sequence: TGTGCCACCCATCGGGATTACGAGCAGTACTTC. This sequence encodes CATHRDYEQYF.

The chain combines TRBV5-4 with TRBJ2-3; possibly TRBD2 for D (6 bases). CDR3 size: 14 residues. From germline, CDR1 is SGHNT and CDR2 YYREEE (reference sequence). V was pared by 3 bases and J by 6 bases, with 14 bases between. CDR3 protein: CASSSPGVKDTQYF. The CDR3 region has the DNA TGTGCCAGCAGCTCACCGGGGGTAAAGGATACGCAGTATTTT.

V usage is TRBV6-5 and J usage is TRBJ1-2; 7 nucleotides agree with TRBD1. CDR1 is MNHEY and CDR2 is SVGAGI in the germline V gene. The CDR3 totals 15 residues. Unmatched junction bases numbered 12, after V lost 7 bases and J lost 4 bases. The CDR3 nucleotides are TGTGCCAGCATAGGGGACAGACTCAGCCTCTATGGCTACACCTTC. Protein sequence: CASIGDRLSLYGYTF.

This rearrangement joins TRBV5-6 to TRBJ2-2; the match to TRBD1 covers 11 bases. V shed 4 bases, J shed 3 bases, and the junction held 8 bases outside the gene matches. CDR3 length: 17 amino acids. Germline V gene lookup returns CDR1 SGHDT and CDR2 YYEEEE. The CDR3 DNA follows: TGTGCCAGCAGCGGAAGTTGGACAGGGGGCTACACCGGGGAGCTGTTTTTT. It codes for CASSGSWTGGYTGELFF.

J is TRBJ1-4 and V is TRBV6-1; TRBD1 is a possible D gene (6 bases). Germline loops: CDR1 MNHNS, CDR2 SASEGT. Trimming removed 5 bases from V and 7 bases from J, with 14 bases in between. The CDR3 is 14 amino acids. CDR3 in amino acids: CASSPTGSSEKLFF. The CDR3 DNA sequence: TGTGCCAGCAGTCCAACAGGGTCGTCTGAAAAACTGTTTTTT.

J is TRBJ1-1 and V is TRBV7-9, with D tentatively TRBD1 (5 bases). This CDR3 has 17 amino acids. With 4 bases removed from V and 3 bases from J, the gap between germline ends came to 21 bases. The germline gives CDR1 SEHNR, CDR2 FQNEAQ (reference sequence). The CDR3 DNA reads TGTGCCAGCAGCTCTGCCCCGGGACCCTGGGTCCACACTGAAGCTTTCTTT. Translating it yields CASSSAPGPWVHTEAFF.

For the CDR3, the DNA is TGTGCCAGCAGTGGATTACGGGACAGGGGGCCTTTTGATAATTCACCCCTCCACTTT. Amino acids: CASSGLRDRGPFDNSPLHF. The chain links TRBV6-1 to TRBJ1-6; 12 positions match TRBD1. V lost 4 bases to trimming and J lost 5 bases; unmatched junction nucleotides: 12. CDR3 size: 19 residues. Looked up from germline, CDR1 is MNHNS and CDR2 is SASEGT.

This chain connects TRBV9 to TRBJ2-5, with 10 bases fitting TRBD1. Germline V gene sequence: CDR1 SGDLS, CDR2 YYNGEE. This CDR3 spans 18 amino acids. The trim removed 0 bases at V and 2 bases at J, leaving 10 bases unmatched. CDR3 nucleotides: TGTGCCAGCAGCGTAGTGGGGGCCGGGACAGGGGCTCAAGAGACCCAGTACTTC. Encoded protein: CASSVVGAGTGAQETQYF.

The V gene is TRBV4-1, the J gene TRBJ2-7; D is perhaps TRBD1 or TRBD2 (5 bases each). The V end lost 0 bases, the J end lost 6 bases, and 9 bases lay between the germline ends. Germline CDR1 is MGHRA and CDR2 is YSYEKL. This CDR3 is 13 amino acids long. CDR3 in DNA: TGCGCCAGCAGCCAAGAAGGGACCCGCGAGCAGTACTTC. This translates into CASSQEGTREQYF.

This sequence joins TRBV18 and TRBJ1-2; D perhaps matches TRBD1 (6 bases). The CDR3 totals 17 residues. In germline, CDR1 is KGHSH, CDR2 LQKENI. V gave up 3 bases and J gave up 0 bases, with 17 bases separating them. The CDR3 reads CASSPNIQGSANYGYTF. In nucleotides, the CDR3 is TGTGCCAGCTCACCTAACATCCAGGGGAGCGCTAACTATGGCTACACCTTC.

The rearrangement uses TRBV2 and TRBJ2-7, with 8 positions matching TRBD2. CDR1 and CDR2 (germline): SNHLY, FYNNEI. The CDR3 runs 15 residues. The trim removed 6 bases at V and 2 bases at J, leaving 9 bases unmatched. CDR3 DNA: TGTGCCAGCAGCGGTGATAGCGGGGCCCCCTACGAGCAGTACTTC. This codes for CASSGDSGAPYEQYF.

The chain is built from TRBV5-1 and TRBJ2-2; 9 bases are shared with TRBD2. The V gene end was trimmed by 0 bases and the J gene end by 1 base; junction bases not matched to a gene: 1. CDR3 length: 16 amino acids. Germline assignment: CDR1 SGHRS and CDR2 YFSETQ. The chain's CDR3 is CASSLGLAENTGELFF. CDR3 in DNA: TGCGCCAGCAGCTTGGGACTAGCGGAGAACACCGGGGAGCTGTTTTTT.